This TCR beta chain is drawn from a study of lymphopenia after photon versus proton radiotherapy. Study conclusions and caveats: Survival link was tested only in deceased patients; proton benefit remains a possibility.

The CDR3 loop spans 14 amino acids. Here immunoSEQ multiplex PCR was the method, and the copy in TCRdb shows in-frame clones only, minus some. The data hold about 14,000 clones, with over 75% observed a single time. About this clone: What it binds is not known.

This sequence joins TRBV21-1 and TRBJ1-5; TRBD1 is taken as the D call from the table, unchecked against the DNA. TRBV21-1 is a pseudogene. This sequence was found in a man aged 45 to 65 with gastric cancer. Sequencing was performed on peripheral blood, taken from a patient treated with photon-based radiotherapy. CDR3 in amino acids: CASSITAKNQPQHF. The CDR3 bases are TGTGCCAGCAGCATCACAGCTAAGAATCAGCCCCAGCATTTT.